Each of the 12 T cell receptor beta chains below was sequenced from the same sample in a study of tumor and adjacent non-tumor tissue in lung cancer. The library came from three nested PCR rounds adapted from ARM-PCR protocols. One entry per CDR3 protein results from TCRdb running MiXCR on the multiplex PCR reads. This sample yields approximately 90,000 distinct CDR3 sequences, of which approximately 57% are seen a single time; approximately 15% belongs to the top ten. No cell sorting was done before RNA was extracted from the tissue. The material sequenced was lung tumor tissue. The receptors derive from a man between 65 and 79 years old with non-small cell lung cancer.

This clonotype was detected only a few times. The CDR3 carries no conserved terminal phenylalanine or tryptophan, so it likely arises from a read error. The chain recombines TRBV28 with TRBJ2-7; D unresolved. Between the trimmed V and J ends, which lost 5 bases and 4 bases, there was a span of 6 bases. Germline CDR1 is MDHEN and CDR2 is SYDVKM. The CDR3 has 11 residues. The CDR3 is CASSHGYEQYI. The CDR3 nucleotides are TGTGCCAGCAGTCACGGGTACGAGCAGTACATC.

With regard to this clonotype: A much larger clone lies one base from this, so it may be a read error. The chain employs TRBV20-1 and TRBJ1-1; D possibly corresponds to TRBD1 (5 bases). V was clipped by 0 bases and J by 4 bases, with 15 bases between them. The CDR3 runs 15 residues. Germline lookup yields CDR1 DFQATT and CDR2 SNEGSKA (reference sequence). The CDR3 DNA reads TGCAGTGCTAGAGATGAGGTCTGGAGGGGCACTGAAGCTTTCTTT. Translating it yields CSARDEVWRGTEAFF.

Of note for this clonotype: A junction boundary mismatches the germline segment, possibly from a read error. The CDR3 region is CVSSLDPEYEQYF. CDR3 sequence (DNA): TGTGTCAGCAGCTTAGATCCAGAGTACGAGCAGTACTTT. This chain connects TRBV11-2 to TRBJ2-7, with D uncertain. This CDR3 has 13 residues. Germline V gene data show CDR1 as SGHAT and CDR2 as FQNNGV.

Concerning this clonotype itself: A single base separates this from a much larger clone, so it may be a read error. This chain uses TRBV12-3 or TRBV12-4 with TRBJ2-1, with 7 nucleotides matching TRBD1. CDR3 size: 14 residues. Losses at the gene ends were 11 bases for V and 6 bases for J; bases not matched to a gene: 13. The CDR3 is CAGKTGTVGNEQFF. CDR3 DNA sequence: TGTGCCGGCAAAACCGGGACAGTCGGCAATGAGCAGTTCTTC.

Details on this clonotype: In this CDR3 the conserved last residue, phenylalanine or tryptophan, is missing, so a read error is likely. The rearrangement links TRBV11-2 to TRBJ2-2; tentative D call: TRBD1 (6 bases). This CDR3 has 13 residues. In germline, CDR1 is SGHAT, CDR2 FQNNGV. Here the CDR3 reads CAGSLQGPGELFL. The CDR3 DNA is TGTGCCGGCAGCTTACAGGGACCCGGGGAGCTGTTTCTT.

Notes on this clonotype: A much larger clone differs by one base, so this may be a read error. This rearrangement joins TRBV7-3 to TRBJ2-1; D is possibly TRBD2 (5 bases). The CDR3 sequence is 15 residues long. The V and J ends lost 2 bases and 4 bases respectively, with 12 bases between them. The germline gives CDR1 SGHTA, CDR2 FQGTGA. CDR3 bases: TGTGCCAGCAGCTTATTGAGGGCTCCTTACAATGAGCAGTTCTTC. Translation gives CASSLLRAPYNEQFF.

Details on this clonotype: A junction boundary mismatches the germline segment, possibly from a read error. The V call is TRBV6-5, the J call TRBJ1-2, with D possibly TRBD1 on 6 matching bases. There are 14 residues in the CDR3. Germline loops: CDR1 MNHEY, CDR2 SVGAGI. The CDR3 here is CASSSSDRLYGYTF. The CDR3 bases are TGTGCCAGTAGTTCGAGCGACAGGCTCTATGGCTACACCTTC.

There are many counts of this clonotype. The chain has TRBV14 and TRBJ2-1; D unresolved. Germline V gene data show CDR1 as SGHDN and CDR2 as FVKESK. The CDR3 extends over 16 amino acids. Trimming left V 1 base short and J 4 bases short, with 14 bases between. CDR3 DNA: TGTGCCAGCAGCCAAGTCTCGGACCCCCTTTACAATGAGCAGTTCTTC. Residues: CASSQVSDPLYNEQFF.

About this clonotype itself: The conserved closing phenylalanine or tryptophan is absent in this CDR3, likely reflecting a read error. Because the CDR3's place on the DNA is in doubt, the DNA is left out and the CDR3 is given as listed by TCRdb. This chain connects TRBV11-2 to TRBJ2-6; the D call of TRBD1 is as the table states it, not checked on the DNA. Germline V CDR1 and CDR2: SGHAT, FQNNGV. The CDR3 is made up of 19 amino acids, end residues included. The CDR3 here is CAGSSPRGRGGSGANVMTI.

With regard to this clonotype: Germline and junction disagree at one end, which may indicate a read error. The chain joins TRBV4-1 to TRBJ2-5; possible D gene TRBD1, 6 bases. Germline CDR1 is MGHRA and CDR2 is YSYEKL. The CDR3 runs 15 residues. The CDR3 protein is CANSLVVSRGETQYF. For the CDR3, the DNA is TGCGCCAACAGCCTAGTAGTCAGCAGGGGTGAGACCCAGTACTTC.

CDR3 sequence: CTYSLDSTTSTDTQYF. The CDR3, as DNA: TGTACCTACAGCTTAGACAGTACGACTAGCACAGATACGCAGTATTTT. The rearrangement uses TRBV11-2 and TRBJ2-3; possible D gene TRBD1, 5 bases. The V gene's germline CDR1 is SGHAT and CDR2 FQNNGV. The CDR3 sequence is 16 residues long. The full variable domain, completed using reference TRBV11-2 and TRBJ2-3, is EAGVAQSPRYKIIEKRQSVAFWCNPISGHATLYWYQQILGQGPKLLIQFQNNGVVDDSQLPKDRFSAERLKGVDSTLKIQPAKLEDSAVYLCTYSLDSTTSTDTQYFGPGTRLTVL.

Concerning this clonotype itself: The germline gene is not matched at one end of the junction; a read error may be the cause. CDR3 region: CSSNQSQGHNLPREQFF. The CDR3 DNA follows: TGTTCCAGCAACCAATCACAGGGTCATAACCTTCCCCGTGAGCAGTTCTTC. The V gene is TRBV14, the J gene TRBJ2-1; D possibly corresponds to TRBD1 (6 bases). Germline CDR1 reads SGHDN; CDR2 reads FVKESK. CDR3 length: 17 residues.